This T cell receptor (beta chain) appears in the sequencing data of a study of CD8 T cells in ankylosing spondylitis. Findings of the study overall: Within peripheral blood, clones linked to disease were CD8+ and relatively rare. According to the report, clones linked to the disease were significantly enriched in matched synovial fluid samples taken from ankylosing spondylitis patients.

TCRdb called the 5' RACE reads again in MiXCR, with one record for every CDR3 protein. The sample gives some 340,000 distinct CDR3 sequences, 14% to 15% of which show up once; about 1% is in the top ten. The CDR3 sequence is 14 residues long. CDR1 and CDR2 (germline): KGHSH, LQKENI. Deletions cut 3 bases from V and 4 bases from J, with 12 bases between. This clonotype has only a few counts. The antigen is unknown. This receptor was identified in a male donor with ankylosing spondylitis or in good health (not recorded which). The sample was blood, either unsorted or a sorted T cell fraction (not recorded which). The genes are TRBV18 and TRBJ1-2; D not resolved. The CDR3 coding sequence is TGTGCCAGCTCACCGCTTACAGAATTCTATGGCTACACCTTC. Protein product: CASSPLTEFYGYTF.